This TCR beta chain was found in a study of blood T cell repertoires in COVID-19. Study-level background: Sites across the United States, Italy and Spain contributed samples from acute and convalescent COVID-19. The analysed material was cDNA or gDNA that came from T cells, B-cell-depleted T cells, or PBMCs.

Looked up from germline, CDR1 is KGHDR and CDR2 is SFDVKD. Germline trimming cut 1 base from V and 6 bases from J; bases unmatched to any gene: 1. This CDR3 spans 15 amino acids. Authors' methods: From reference gene primer amplification, estimates of nucleated cell counts were derived. TCRdb's table, derived via immunoSEQ multiplex PCR, lists solely in-frame clones and lacks some. V and J calls plus clone size are reproduced from that table; the DNA served to infer D and trimming. The table has some 90,000 clones, around 85% seen once; the top ten hold 18%. Seattle's cohort entered during active infection and was followed longitudinally.

The J gene is TRBJ2-1, the V gene TRBV24-1; 11 bases are shared with TRBD2. The sample taken for sequencing was peripheral blood. The clonotype originates from a woman aged 60-75 years with COVID-19, enrolled during active disease. In DNA, the CDR3 is TGTGCCACCAGTGATTTTAGCGGGGGGGCCAATGAGCAGTTCTTC. Amino acid sequence: CATSDFSGGANEQFF.